The clone carrying this T cell receptor (beta chain) turned up a few times. Its antigen is not identified. The record originates from a study of OX40 agonist ivuxolimab in advanced cancers. Whole-study context: The group had a mean age of about 64 years, ranged from 23 to 79, and was 80% to 85% male.

The CDR3 runs 14 residues. V lost 3 bases, J lost 10 bases, and 18 bases lay in between. Germline CDR1 reads MGHDK; CDR2 reads SYGVNS. Study-wide results and caveats: Expansion of clones was among the lowest in partial responders at 0.1-3.0 mg/kg.

Clones were sequenced by immunoSEQ multiplex PCR, and TCRdb holds only the in-frame ones, with some missing. Among tens of thousands of clones listed, 75% to 90% were seen once. This receptor was obtained from an adult with an advanced solid tumor such as melanoma, head and neck, liver or kidney cancer. The chain joins TRBV25-1 to TRBJ1-1; no clear D gene. The sample was CD4+ or CD8+ T cells sorted from blood, taken in a trial of the OX40 agonist ivuxolimab. Written as DNA, the CDR3 is TGTGCCAGCAGTGACCAAGACGGGATTGAGCGAGCTTTCTTT. Its translation: CASSDQDGIERAFF. Full variable domain (outside the CDR3, taken from reference TRBV25-1 and TRBJ1-1): EADIYQTPRYLVIGTGKKITLECSQTMGHDKMYWYQQDPGMELHLIHYSYGVNSTEKGDLSSESTVSRIRTEHFPLTLESARPSHTSQYLCASSDQDGIERAFFGQGTRLTVV.